Presented here are 16 T cell receptor beta chains from one specimen sequenced in a study of blood T cell repertoires in COVID-19. The assay was immunoSEQ multiplex PCR, and TCRdb's table has in-frame clones only and misses some. Among around 41,000 clones listed, around 88% were seen once. Sequences were obtained from peripheral blood. The receptors were gathered from a woman over 75 with active or convalescent COVID-19.

The V call is TRBV10-3, the J call TRBJ1-1; D gene uncertain. V was shortened by 4 bases and J by 2 bases, with 14 bases between the two germline ends. The germline gives CDR1 ENHRY, CDR2 SYGVKD. The CDR3 covers 15 residues. The DNA for the CDR3 is TGTGCCATCAGTGCCGTGCAGAATCCTAACACTGAAGCTTTCTTT. This codes for CAISAVQNPNTEAFF.

CDR3 in amino acids: CASSRDRGRTGELFF. In DNA form, the CDR3 reads TGTGCCAGTAGTCGGGACAGGGGAAGAACCGGGGAGCTGTTTTTT. The chain uses TRBV19 and TRBJ2-2, with 10 bases aligning to TRBD1. The CDR3 consists of 15 residues. The V segment lost 5 bases and the J segment 5 bases; nucleotides outside the gene matches: 5. Germline loops: CDR1 LNHDA, CDR2 SQIVND (reference sequence).

This sequence joins TRBV5-1 and TRBJ1-2; tentatively, D is TRBD1 (6 bases). This CDR3 comprises 12 residues. CDR1 SGHRS and CDR2 YFSETQ come from the germline V gene. V was shortened by 4 bases and J by 7 bases, with 11 bases between the two germline ends. The CDR3 sequence: CASSEGQLGYTF. CDR3 coding DNA: TGCGCCAGCAGCGAAGGACAGCTTGGCTACACCTTC.

The chain couples TRBV10-1 to TRBJ1-6; D gene unclear. Trimming removed 6 bases at V and 0 bases at J, with 12 bases between. This CDR3 has 16 residues. CDR1 and CDR2 (germline): WNHNN, SYGVQD (reference sequence). Here the CDR3 reads CASRKTGSSYNSPLHF. In DNA form, the CDR3 reads TGCGCCAGCAGGAAAACGGGGAGCTCCTATAATTCACCCCTCCACTTT.

This clone came up once. The chain joins TRBV5-1 to TRBJ2-7; 8 nucleotides line up with TRBD2. CDR3 size: 15 residues. CDR1 SGHRS and CDR2 YFSETQ come from the germline V gene. The J segment lost 2 bases and the V segment lost 6 bases, leaving 10 bases of the junction unmatched. CDR3 loop: CASTNPAGDTYEQYF. The CDR3, as DNA: TGCGCCAGCACCAACCCAGCGGGAGACACCTACGAGCAGTACTTC.

This clone has more than one count but fewer than ten. The chain is built from TRBV20-1 and TRBJ1-2; 12 bases line up with TRBD1. V dropped 3 bases and J dropped 3; count of bases not matched to a gene: 8. Germline CDR1 reads DFQATT; CDR2 reads SNEGSKA (reference sequence). The CDR3 spans 16 residues. The CDR3 region has the DNA TGCAGTGCTAGTCGGGGACAGGGGGCGCGGGACTATGGCTACACCTTC. Translation gives CSASRGQGARDYGYTF.

The chain carries TRBV27 and TRBJ1-4, with D unclear. The V end was cut by 7 bases, the J end by 6 bases, with 15 bases between. The CDR3 has 14 residues. Germline assignment: CDR1 MNHEY and CDR2 SMNVEV (reference sequence). Here the CDR3 reads CASKGLQGHEKLFF. The CDR3, as DNA: TGTGCCAGCAAAGGACTCCAAGGACATGAAAAACTGTTTTTT.

The chain combines TRBV20-1 with TRBJ2-1, with 9 bases identical to TRBD2. Germline assignment: CDR1 DFQATT and CDR2 SNEGSKA (reference sequence). This CDR3 region has 14 residues. The V and J ends lost 3 bases and 9 bases, in that order; junction bases with no gene match: 9. The CDR3 reads CSASKAGGGSEQFF. The DNA for the CDR3 is TGCAGTGCTAGTAAAGCGGGAGGCGGGAGTGAGCAGTTCTTC.

This clone was seen only a few times. The rearrangement joins TRBV14 to TRBJ1-6; the match to TRBD1 covers 7 bases. Germline values: CDR1 SGHDN, CDR2 FVKESK. V gave up 2 bases and J gave up 9 bases; unmatched junction bases: 4. The CDR3 is 14 residues long. CDR3 amino acids: CASSQNRGSSPLHF. The CDR3 nucleotides read TGTGCCAGCAGCCAAAACAGGGGAAGTTCACCCCTCCACTTT.

V and J are TRBV10-3 and TRBJ1-6, with a possible D match to TRBD1 (5 bases). Deletions cut 2 bases from V and 6 bases from J, with 14 bases between. This CDR3 has 16 residues. Germline V lookup: CDR1 ENHRY, CDR2 SYGVKD. CDR3 loop: CAISEGGRGGNSPLHF. The CDR3, as DNA: TGTGCCATCAGTGAGGGTGGGAGGGGTGGTAATTCACCCCTCCACTTT.

This chain uses TRBV28 with TRBJ1-5; 7 bases line up with TRBD1. J lost 6 bases, V lost 9 bases, and 14 bases had no gene match. Germline values: CDR1 MDHEN, CDR2 SYDVKM. This CDR3 comprises 15 residues. The CDR3 bases are TGTGCCAGTAATACCGGGACAGCACATTCTCAGCCCCAGCATTTT. It translates to CASNTGTAHSQPQHF.

The chain carries TRBV28 and TRBJ2-7, with TRBD1 identical over 9 bases. CDR3 length: 15 amino acids. J lost 7 bases, V lost 5 bases, and 12 bases had no gene match. CDR1 is MDHEN and CDR2 is SYDVKM in the germline V gene. Here the CDR3 reads CASSPEGQGPREQYF. The DNA of the CDR3 is TGTGCCAGCAGTCCGGAGGGACAGGGCCCGAGGGAGCAGTACTTC.

The chain links TRBV5-1 to TRBJ1-3, with TRBD1 identical over 7 bases. The CDR3 contains 14 residues. CDR1 is SGHRS and CDR2 is YFSETQ in the germline V gene. V trimming: 5 bases; J trimming: 4 bases; junction bases outside the gene matches: 6. The CDR3 nucleotides read TGCGCCAGCAGGCCTGGGACAGCCGGAAACACCATATATTTT. Its protein product is CASRPGTAGNTIYF.

The rearrangement uses TRBV4-3 and TRBJ2-2, with TRBD2 identical over 9 bases. The V gene end was trimmed by 4 bases and the J gene end by 4 bases; junction bases not matched to a gene: 4. CDR1 is LGHNA, CDR2 YSLEER, per germline. The CDR3 consists of 15 residues. The CDR3 bases are TGCGCCAGCAGCCTGGGACTAGCTGGCACCGGGGAGCTGTTTTTT. It specifies CASSLGLAGTGELFF.

V usage is TRBV19 and J usage is TRBJ1-5; no definite D call. The germline V gene has CDR1 LNHDA and CDR2 SQIVND (reference sequence). CDR3 size: 17 residues. V was pared by 6 bases and J by 0 bases, with 18 bases between. For the CDR3, the DNA is TGTGCCAGTAGCTCGTCGGGGTGGGCCGTTAGCAATCAGCCCCAGCATTTT. Its translation is CASSSSGWAVSNQPQHF.

J is TRBJ1-5 and V is TRBV7-2; perhaps TRBD1 as D (6 bases). V lost 5 bases and J 4 bases, leaving 15 bases between the germline ends. The germline gives CDR1 SGHTA, CDR2 FQGNSA. The CDR3 spans 15 residues. In DNA form, the CDR3 reads TGTGCCAGCAGCCTCGGACAGTTCCCGAATCAGCCCCAGCATTTT. Its protein is CASSLGQFPNQPQHF.